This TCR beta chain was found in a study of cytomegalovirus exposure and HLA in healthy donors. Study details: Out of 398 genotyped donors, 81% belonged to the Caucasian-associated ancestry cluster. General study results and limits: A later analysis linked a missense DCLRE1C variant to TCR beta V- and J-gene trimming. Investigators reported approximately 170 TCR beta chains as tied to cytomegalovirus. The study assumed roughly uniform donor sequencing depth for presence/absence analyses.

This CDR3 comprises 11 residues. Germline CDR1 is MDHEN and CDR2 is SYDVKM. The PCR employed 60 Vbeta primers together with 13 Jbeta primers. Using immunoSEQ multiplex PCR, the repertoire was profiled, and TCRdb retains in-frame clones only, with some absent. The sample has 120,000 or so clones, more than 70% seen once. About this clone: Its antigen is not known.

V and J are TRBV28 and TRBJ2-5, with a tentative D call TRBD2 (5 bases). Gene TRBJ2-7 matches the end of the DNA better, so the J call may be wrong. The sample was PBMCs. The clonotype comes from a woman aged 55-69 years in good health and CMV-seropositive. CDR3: CASSGESEQYF. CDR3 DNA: TGTGCCAGCAGTGGGGAGAGCGAGCAGTACTTC.